A single T cell receptor (beta chain) is shown here with its context. The antigen it recognizes is unknown. At one of its ends the junction is not consistent with the germline gene, which may arise from a read error. The entry originates in a study of Graves' ophthalmopathy and Graves' hyperthyroidism listed by TCRdb under 2018. Some background on the complete study: Peripheral blood samples were taken at the time of initial diagnosis, before any treatment was given. The study used signatures of the TCR beta repertoire to tell Graves' ophthalmopathy apart from Graves' hyperthyroidism and to predict which patients would progress to ophthalmopathy. In total, around 130 blood samples were TCR-sequenced: 43 ophthalmopathy, some 75 hyperthyroidism and about 17 hyperthyroidism-to-ophthalmopathy patients. To explore V-J signatures that separate ophthalmopathy from hyperthyroidism, a discovery set of about a hundred patients was enrolled, consisting of roughly 45 with ophthalmopathy and under 65 with stable hyperthyroidism. The independent validation cohort included around 19 hyperthyroidism patients plus 17 patients who later progressed from hyperthyroidism to ophthalmopathy. In more than 5 hyperthyroidism patients, the T-cell repertoire of thyroid tissue was compared with the T-cell repertoire of blood. Following sample collection, hyperthyroidism patients were given methimazole at a starting dose of 30 mg daily, and ophthalmopathy patients were given high-dose intravenous methylprednisolone.

Ophthalmopathy patients had moderately to severely active disease, Clinical Activity Score of at least 3, NOSPECS grade of at least 4, and disease duration under 3 months. Anyone with other autoimmune diseases, uncontrolled infections, pregnancy or lactation was excluded from the study. Clinical symptoms, serum thyroxine, TRAb, thyroid ultrasound and orbital computed tomography formed the basis of the diagnosis. PBMCs were isolated from about 9.2 ml of fresh peripheral blood by Ficoll-Paque density gradient centrifugation. Trizol reagent was used to extract the total RNA, and its quality was then checked on an Agilent 2100 Bioanalyzer. For repertoire sequencing, the TCR beta CDR3 regions were amplified from RNA transcripts. The first round was an RT-PCR using HTBI primers with the Qiagen OneStep RT-PCR kit, and this first round was followed by a second-round multiplex PCR, then size selection and purification. The libraries underwent paired-end sequencing with 100 bp reads on an Illumina HiSeq2000. Turning to the authors' computational methods: SOAPnuke was used to process the reads, throwing out any read that had adapters, had uncalled bases, had a mean Phred below 15, or lacked an exact constant-primer or identifier match. High-quality paired reads were merged with COPE v1.2.5. Each unique nucleotide sequence was defined as a clonotype, and clonotypes were aligned to IMGT TRB V, D and J references with MiTCR v1.1. Only V-J combinations with frequency above 0.0001 were analysed, covering over 98% of repertoires. A TCR clonal expansion and chaos score per V-J combination was defined as the ratio of F50 clonal expansion to chaos observed in the TCRdist matrix. Welch's t-statistics and random forest were used to narrow the features down to 10 to 15 V-J combinations, which were then fed into a naive Bayes classifier. The similarity between thyroid and blood repertoires was quantified using the Morisita-Horn index. TCRdb reran the public reads through fastp at Q25 and MiXCR, keeping productive beta chains. Rows with a matching CDR3 protein are joined into one entry that keeps the most common DNA and genes. These V and J calls rely on TCRdb rather than the paper's analysis. The sample table shows more than 550,000 distinct CDR3 sequences, and more than 40% are seen once. Of the sample, about 3.3% is held by the ten largest clones.

Summary of the overall study and its limitations: In validation, the model predicted ophthalmopathy progression with about 71% sensitivity and around 72% specificity; some 13 predicted patients were CT-confirmed with GO in a median of around 6.5 months. Sample size was not predetermined statistically, and investigators were not blinded to group allocation. Among expanded thyroid clonotypes with frequency above 0.001, most also showed up in blood, which suggests that blood repertoires may reflect the thyroid immune response. The 13-signature model separated ophthalmopathy from stable hyperthyroidism with approximately 88% sensitivity and around 81% specificity in cross-validation, and 80%/75% in the test set.

Looking up the germline V gene yields CDR1 ENHRY and CDR2 SYGVKD. The CDR3 contains 14 residues, cysteine and phenylalanine counted. The only DNA kept is the CDR3, 42 bases in frame from the first base. The clonotype was recovered from an adult man with Graves' ophthalmopathy. The sample taken for sequencing was peripheral blood. Recombination joined TRBV10-3 with TRBJ2-5; the D gene could be either TRBD1 or TRBD2, each agreeing at 5 bases. The DNA sequence is as follows: TGTGCCAGCAGTTACGATAGGGACGGTCAGCCCCAGTACTTC. Translated, this gives CASSYDRDGQPQYF.